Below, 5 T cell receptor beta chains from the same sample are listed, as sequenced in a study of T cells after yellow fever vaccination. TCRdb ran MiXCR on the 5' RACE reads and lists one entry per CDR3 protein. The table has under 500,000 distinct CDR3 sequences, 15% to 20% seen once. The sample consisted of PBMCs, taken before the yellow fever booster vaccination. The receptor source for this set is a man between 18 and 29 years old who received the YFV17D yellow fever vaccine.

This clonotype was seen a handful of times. CDR3 coding DNA: TGTGCCAGCAGCTTAGATCGGGGTTACTACGAGCAGTACGTC. It translates to CASSLDRGYYEQYV. V is TRBV7-9 and J is TRBJ2-7, with D perhaps matching TRBD2 (5 bases). The CDR3 is made up of 14 amino acids. V was pared by 1 base and J by 3 bases, with 10 bases between. The germline CDR1 and CDR2 sequences are SEHNR and FQNEAQ (reference sequence).

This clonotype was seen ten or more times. CDR3 sequence: CASSFRRGHEQFF. CDR3 DNA sequence: TGTGCCAGCAGCTTTCGGCGGGGGCATGAGCAGTTCTTC. The chain has TRBV7-9 and TRBJ2-1; possible D gene TRBD2, 7 bases. This CDR3 has 13 residues. The germline gives CDR1 SEHNR, CDR2 FQNEAQ (reference sequence). Trimming took 3 bases from V and 8 from J, leaving 11 bases between them.

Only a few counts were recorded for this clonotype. The CDR3 loop is CASSPWTGIRNEQFF. CDR3 DNA: TGTGCCAGCAGCCCATGGACAGGGATTCGTAATGAGCAGTTCTTC. The chain is built from TRBV7-2 and TRBJ2-1, with TRBD1 matching over 8 bases. J was trimmed by 7 bases and V by 5 bases; bases with no gene match: 10. The germline V gene encodes CDR1 SGHTA and CDR2 FQGNSA. The length of the CDR3 is 15 residues.

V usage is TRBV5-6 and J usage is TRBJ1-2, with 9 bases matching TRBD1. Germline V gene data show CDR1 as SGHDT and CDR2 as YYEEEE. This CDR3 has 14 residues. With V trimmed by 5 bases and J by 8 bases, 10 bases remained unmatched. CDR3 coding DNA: TGTGCCAGCAGACGTTCCGGGACAGGGAGGGGCTACACCTTC. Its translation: CASRRSGTGRGYTF.

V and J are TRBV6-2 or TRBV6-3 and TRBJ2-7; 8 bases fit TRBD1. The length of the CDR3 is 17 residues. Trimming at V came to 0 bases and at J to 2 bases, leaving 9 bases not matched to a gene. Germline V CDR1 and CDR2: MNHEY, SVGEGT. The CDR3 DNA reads TGTGCCAGCAGTTACTCGACCCCCTGGACAGGGCCCTACGAGCAGTACGTC. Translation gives CASSYSTPWTGPYEQYV.